In its sample, the clone carrying this TCR beta chain was seen a few times. What it binds is unknown. V was clipped by 3 bases and J by 0 bases; unmatched bases: 7. CDR1 is SGHRS, CDR2 YFSETQ, per germline. The CDR3 totals 16 residues. This record belongs to a study of response to subunit inactivated influenza vaccine. TCRdb reprocessed the RT-PCR reads via MiXCR and lists one record per CDR3 protein. The repertoire holds roughly 620,000 distinct CDR3 sequences, with approximately 10% as singletons. Study conclusions and caveats: Few additional T cells are recruited per seasonal influenza vaccination, authors suggested.

The same sample was also studied in work on T cells expressing NK-cell markers. This second report adds: UMI-tagged 5'RACE template switching yielded the TCR beta cDNA. According to the study, TCR beta repertoires originated from sorted CD3+CD56+NKG2C+, CD3+CD56+NKG2C- and CD3+CD56-NKG2C+ T cells. Sequencing covered eight donors, seven HCMV-seropositive and one seronegative. Leadership of the CD3+CD56-NKG2C+ fraction also belonged to these clonotypes in a few donors.

This sequence was found in a man over 45 who received an inactivated influenza vaccine. The input for sequencing was PBMCs from blood, taken on the day of vaccination. The chain combines TRBV5-1 with TRBJ2-3; 7 positions match TRBD2. DNA of the CDR3: TGCGCCAGCAGCTACCAAAGCGGGGTGAGCACAGATACGCAGTATTTT. It specifies CASSYQSGVSTDTQYF. The entire variable domain, with the rest obtained from reference TRBV5-1 and TRBJ2-3, is as follows: KAGVTQTPRYLIKTRGQQVTLSCSPISGHRSVSWYQQTPGQGLQFLFEYFSETQRNKGNFPGRFSGRQFSNSRSEMNVSTLELGDSALYLCASSYQSGVSTDTQYFGPGTRLTVL.